This T cell receptor (beta chain) was retrieved from a study of T cells in localized non-small cell lung cancer (dated by TCRdb to 2020 to 2021). Background for the entire study: The study analyzed T cell repertoires of 200 to 250 early-stage NSCLC patients, comparing tumors and uninvolved tumor-adjacent lungs. The cohort comprised under 250 treatment-naïve NSCLC patients with resected, localized lung tumors. A mean age of approximately 66 years was recorded for the NSCLC patients, of whom around 120 were male and 100 to 110 were female. Overall results and qualifications from the work: Of the top 100 tumor clones, a median of roughly 53 were detected in paired uninvolved adjacent lung; over 25 were also among that lung's top 100. Because multi-region tumor sequencing was not done, intratumor heterogeneity could not be ruled out. Higher blood T cell density associated with longer overall survival, while higher adjacent-lung clonality associated with shorter survival. Because of the exploratory design, TCR variables were selected using unadjusted p-values without false-discovery rate correction. The highest T cell clonality was observed in uninvolved tumor-adjacent lung, where clonality exceeded that of tumor, suggesting that antigenic responses were more focused in uninvolved tumor-adjacent lung.

At diagnosis, peripheral blood, uninvolved tumor-adjacent lung and tumor were collected and stored as a combination of fresh-frozen and FFPE material. For TCR repertoire profiling, the blood samples were analyzed as peripheral blood mononuclear cells. TCR beta CDR3 regions were sequenced from DNA using the immunoSEQ Assay. Per the source publication's procedure: T cell density was computed as TCR beta template counts normalized to usable DNA estimated by amplifying housekeeping genes. Richness was estimated with the preseqR package, extrapolating to 400,000 templates for PBMC samples and 120,000 templates for tissue samples. Clonality was defined as one minus Pielou's evenness. Differential abundance testing on productive amino-acid clonotypes, with a minimum total count of 5 and an alpha of 0.1, was used to identify tissue-enriched TCRs. The Jaccard Index and the Morisita Overlap Index were used to measure how much the repertoires overlapped between compartments. GLIPH grouped TCR beta CDR3s together with public tetramer-defined viral CDR3s, and a viral motif had to include at least three viral sequences and show V-gene enrichment. The immuneACCESS repertoire file appears here via TCRdb, limited to in-frame rearrangements. These files lack a portion of the clones; in checked studies, under half of the deficit traces to unresolved V genes, and the cause of the others is not known. D and trimming come from the DNA, and the V and J calls and clone size come from that table. Across this sample there are around 25,000 clones, with about 90% seen only once. The ten top clones hold 5.8% of the sample.

About this clone itself: Its antigen has not been determined. Base qualities are not recorded, but no much larger clone differs from it by a single base. The same CDR3 arises from other DNA sequences in this sample as well.

The CDR3 contains 15 residues, cysteine and phenylalanine counted. CDR3 DNA is the only sequence kept; it has 45 bases, read in frame from the first base. Reading the germline V gene (reference sequence) gives CDR1 LNHDA and CDR2 SQIVND. V is trimmed back by 3 bases and J by 4 bases, and the junction contains 3 bases that no gene match accounts for. The sample here was peripheral blood, taken before any cancer treatment. Here the chain combines TRBV19 and TRBJ2-1; TRBD1 fits 10 bases in the junction. The TCR comes from a male donor at least 60 years old with stage II squamous cell lung carcinoma. The nucleotide sequence is TGTGCCAGTAGTATCCCGGGACAGGGGTACAATGAGCAGTTCTTC. It translates as CASSIPGQGYNEQFF. With the portions outside the CDR3 filled from the reference TRBV19 and TRBJ2-1 genes, the complete variable region becomes DGGITQSPKYLFRKEGQNVTLSCEQNLNHDAMYWYRQDPGQGLRLIYYSQIVNDFQKGDIAEGYSVSREKKESFPLTVTSAQKNPTAFYLCASSIPGQGYNEQFFGPGTRLTVL.